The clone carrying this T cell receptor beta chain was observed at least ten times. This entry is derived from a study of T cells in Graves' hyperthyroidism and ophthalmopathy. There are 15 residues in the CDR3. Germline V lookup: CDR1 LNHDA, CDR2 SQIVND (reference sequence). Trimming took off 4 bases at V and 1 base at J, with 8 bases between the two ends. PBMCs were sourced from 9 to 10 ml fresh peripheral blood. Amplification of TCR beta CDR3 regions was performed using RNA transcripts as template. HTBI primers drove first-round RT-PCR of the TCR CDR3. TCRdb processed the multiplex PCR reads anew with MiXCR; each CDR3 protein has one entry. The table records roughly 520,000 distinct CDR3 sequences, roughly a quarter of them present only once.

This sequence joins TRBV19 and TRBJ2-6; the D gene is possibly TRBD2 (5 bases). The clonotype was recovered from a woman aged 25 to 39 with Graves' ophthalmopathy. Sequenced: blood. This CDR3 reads CASSTGISGANVLTF. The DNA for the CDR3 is TGTGCCAGTAGTACCGGGATATCTGGGGCCAACGTCCTGACTTTC.